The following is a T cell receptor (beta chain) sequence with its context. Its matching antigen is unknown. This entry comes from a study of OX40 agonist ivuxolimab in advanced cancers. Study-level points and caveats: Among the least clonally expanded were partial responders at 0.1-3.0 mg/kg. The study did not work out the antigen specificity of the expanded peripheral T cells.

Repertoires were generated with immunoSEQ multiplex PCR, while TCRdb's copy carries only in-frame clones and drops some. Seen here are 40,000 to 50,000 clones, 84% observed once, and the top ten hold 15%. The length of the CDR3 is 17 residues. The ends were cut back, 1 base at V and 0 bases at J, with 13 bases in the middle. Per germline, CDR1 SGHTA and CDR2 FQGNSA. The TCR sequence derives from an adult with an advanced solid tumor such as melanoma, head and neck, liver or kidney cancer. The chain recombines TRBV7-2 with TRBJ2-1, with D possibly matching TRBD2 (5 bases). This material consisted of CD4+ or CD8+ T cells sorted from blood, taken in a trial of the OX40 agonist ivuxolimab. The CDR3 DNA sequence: TGTGCCAGCAGCTTAGATGGGTCGGGGAGCTCCTACAATGAGCAGTTCTTC. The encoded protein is CASSLDGSGSSYNEQFF. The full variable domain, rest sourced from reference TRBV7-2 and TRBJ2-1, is GAGVSQSPSNKVTEKGKDVELRCDPISGHTALYWYRQSLGQGLEFLIYFQGNSAPDKSGLPSDRFSAERTGGSVSTLTIQRTQQEDSAVYLCASSLDGSGSSYNEQFFGPGTRLTVL.